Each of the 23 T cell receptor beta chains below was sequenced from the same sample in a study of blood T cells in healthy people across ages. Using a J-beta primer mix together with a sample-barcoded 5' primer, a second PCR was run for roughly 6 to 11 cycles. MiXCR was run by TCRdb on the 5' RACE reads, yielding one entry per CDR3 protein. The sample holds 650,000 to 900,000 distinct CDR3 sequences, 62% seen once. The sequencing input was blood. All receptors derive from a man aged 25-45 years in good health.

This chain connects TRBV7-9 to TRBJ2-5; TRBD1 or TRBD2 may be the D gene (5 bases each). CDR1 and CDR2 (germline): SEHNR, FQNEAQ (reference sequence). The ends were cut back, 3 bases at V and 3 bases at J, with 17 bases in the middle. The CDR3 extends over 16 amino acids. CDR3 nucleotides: TGTGCCAGCAGCTTCCCGGTCCTGGGGGTAAAAGAGACCCAGTACTTC. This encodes CASSFPVLGVKETQYF.

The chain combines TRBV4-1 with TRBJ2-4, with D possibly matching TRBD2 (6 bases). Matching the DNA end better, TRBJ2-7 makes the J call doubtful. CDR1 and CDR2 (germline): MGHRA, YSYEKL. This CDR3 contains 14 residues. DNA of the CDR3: TGCGCCAGCAGCCAAGAGGAGGGTTGGTACGAGCAGTACTTC. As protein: CASSQEEGWYEQYF.

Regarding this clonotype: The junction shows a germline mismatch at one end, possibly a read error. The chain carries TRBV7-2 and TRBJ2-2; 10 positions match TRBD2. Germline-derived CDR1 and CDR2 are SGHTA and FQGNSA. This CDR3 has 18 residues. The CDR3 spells CAGSHPMERGGLAGELFF. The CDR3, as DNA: TGTGCCGGCAGCCACCCGATGGAGCGGGGGGGCCTCGCCGGGGAGCTGTTTTTT.

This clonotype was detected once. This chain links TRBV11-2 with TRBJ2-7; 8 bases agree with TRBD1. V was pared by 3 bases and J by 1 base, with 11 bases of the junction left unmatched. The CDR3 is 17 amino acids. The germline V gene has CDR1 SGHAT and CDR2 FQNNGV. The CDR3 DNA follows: TGTGCCAGCAGCTTTAATACCGGGACAGGCCTTTCCTACGAGCAGTACTTC. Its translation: CASSFNTGTGLSYEQYF. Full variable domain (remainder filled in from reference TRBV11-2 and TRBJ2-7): EAGVAQSPRYKIIEKRQSVAFWCNPISGHATLYWYQQILGQGPKLLIQFQNNGVVDDSQLPKDRFSAERLKGVDSTLKIQPAKLEDSAVYLCASSFNTGTGLSYEQYFGPGTRLTVT.

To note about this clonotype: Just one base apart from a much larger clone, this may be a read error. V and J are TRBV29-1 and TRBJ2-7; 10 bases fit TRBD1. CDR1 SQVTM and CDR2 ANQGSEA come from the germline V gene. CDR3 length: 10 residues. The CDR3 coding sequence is TGCTCGACAGGGGGCAATGAGCAGTACTTC. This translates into CSTGGNEQYF.

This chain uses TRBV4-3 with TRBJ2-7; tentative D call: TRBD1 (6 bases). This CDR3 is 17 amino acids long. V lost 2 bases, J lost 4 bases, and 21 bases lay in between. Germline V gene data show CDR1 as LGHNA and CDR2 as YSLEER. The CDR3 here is CASSQYPGTSSRYEQYF. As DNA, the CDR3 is TGCGCCAGCAGCCAATACCCCGGGACATCCTCTCGGTACGAGCAGTACTTC.

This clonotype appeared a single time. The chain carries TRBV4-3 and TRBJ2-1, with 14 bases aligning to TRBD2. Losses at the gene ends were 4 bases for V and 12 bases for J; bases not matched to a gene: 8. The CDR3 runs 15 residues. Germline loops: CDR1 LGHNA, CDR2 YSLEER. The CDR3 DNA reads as TGCGCCAGCAGCCCGGGACTAGCGGGGGCTAGGGGGCAGTTCTTC. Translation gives CASSPGLAGARGQFF.

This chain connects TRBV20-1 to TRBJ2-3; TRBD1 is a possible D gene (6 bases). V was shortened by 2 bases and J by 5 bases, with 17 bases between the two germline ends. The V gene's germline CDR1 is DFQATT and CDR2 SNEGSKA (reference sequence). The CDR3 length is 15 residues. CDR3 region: CSARPTDSYRDTQYF. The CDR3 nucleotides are TGCAGTGCTAGACCCACGGACAGTTACCGAGATACGCAGTATTTT.

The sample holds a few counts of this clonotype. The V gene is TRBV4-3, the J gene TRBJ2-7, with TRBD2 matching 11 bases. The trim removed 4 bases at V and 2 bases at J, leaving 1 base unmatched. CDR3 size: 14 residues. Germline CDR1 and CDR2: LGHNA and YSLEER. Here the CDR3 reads CASSPGLAAYEQYF. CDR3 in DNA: TGCGCCAGCAGCCCGGGACTAGCGGCCTACGAGCAGTACTTC.

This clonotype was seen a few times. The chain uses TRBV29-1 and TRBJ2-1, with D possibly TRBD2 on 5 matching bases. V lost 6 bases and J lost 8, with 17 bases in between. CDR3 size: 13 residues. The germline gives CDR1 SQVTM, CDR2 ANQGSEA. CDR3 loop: CSVPFGGWDEQFF. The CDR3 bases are TGCAGCGTACCCTTTGGAGGTTGGGATGAGCAGTTCTTC.

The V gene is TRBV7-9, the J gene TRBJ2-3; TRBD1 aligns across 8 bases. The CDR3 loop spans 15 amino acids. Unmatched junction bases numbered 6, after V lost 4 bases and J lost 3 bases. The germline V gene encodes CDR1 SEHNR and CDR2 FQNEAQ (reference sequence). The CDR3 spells CASSWRQGLTDTQYF. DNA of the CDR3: TGTGCCAGCAGCTGGAGACAGGGGCTGACAGATACGCAGTATTTT.

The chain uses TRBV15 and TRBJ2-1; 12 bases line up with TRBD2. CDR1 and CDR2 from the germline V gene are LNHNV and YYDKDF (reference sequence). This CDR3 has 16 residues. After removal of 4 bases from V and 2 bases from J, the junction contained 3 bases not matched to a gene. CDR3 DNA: TGTGCCACCAGCACTCTAGCGGGGGGGCCCTACAATGAGCAGTTCTTC. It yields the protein CATSTLAGGPYNEQFF.

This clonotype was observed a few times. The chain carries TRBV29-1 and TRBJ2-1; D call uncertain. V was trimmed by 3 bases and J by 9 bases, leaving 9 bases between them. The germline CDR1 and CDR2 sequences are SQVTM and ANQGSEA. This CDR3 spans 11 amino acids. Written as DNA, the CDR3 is TGCAGCGTTGAGGGGTTAGGTGAGCAGTTCTTC. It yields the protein CSVEGLGEQFF.

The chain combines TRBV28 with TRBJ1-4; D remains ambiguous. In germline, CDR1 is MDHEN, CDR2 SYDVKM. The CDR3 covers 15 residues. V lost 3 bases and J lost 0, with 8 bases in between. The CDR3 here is CASSFMTATNEKLFF. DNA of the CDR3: TGTGCCAGCAGTTTTATGACTGCAACTAATGAAAAACTGTTTTTT.

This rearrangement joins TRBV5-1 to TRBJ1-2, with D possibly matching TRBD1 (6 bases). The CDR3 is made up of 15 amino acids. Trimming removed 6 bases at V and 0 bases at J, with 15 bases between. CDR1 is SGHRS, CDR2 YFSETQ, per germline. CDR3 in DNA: TGCGCCAGCACCCGGACAGAGTTTTCTAACTATGGCTACACCTTC. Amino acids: CASTRTEFSNYGYTF.

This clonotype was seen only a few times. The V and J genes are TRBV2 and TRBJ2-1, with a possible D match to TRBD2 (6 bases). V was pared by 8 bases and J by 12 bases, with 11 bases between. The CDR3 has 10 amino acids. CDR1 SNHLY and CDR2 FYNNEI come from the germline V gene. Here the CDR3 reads CASEAGRQFF. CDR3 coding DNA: TGTGCCAGCGAGGCGGGGCGGCAGTTCTTC.

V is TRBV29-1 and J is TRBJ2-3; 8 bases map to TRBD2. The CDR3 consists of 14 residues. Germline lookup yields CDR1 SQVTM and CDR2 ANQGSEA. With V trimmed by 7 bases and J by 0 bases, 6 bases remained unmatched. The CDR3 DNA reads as TGCAGCGCGATAAGCGGGGGTAGCACAGATACGCAGTATTTT. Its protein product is CSAISGGSTDTQYF.

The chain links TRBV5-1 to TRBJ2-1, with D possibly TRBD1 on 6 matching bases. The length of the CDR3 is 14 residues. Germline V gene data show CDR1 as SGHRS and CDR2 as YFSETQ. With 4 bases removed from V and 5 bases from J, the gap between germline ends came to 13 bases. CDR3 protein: CASSLDRPDNEQFF. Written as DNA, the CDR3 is TGCGCCAGCAGCCTGGACAGACCAGACAATGAGCAGTTCTTC.

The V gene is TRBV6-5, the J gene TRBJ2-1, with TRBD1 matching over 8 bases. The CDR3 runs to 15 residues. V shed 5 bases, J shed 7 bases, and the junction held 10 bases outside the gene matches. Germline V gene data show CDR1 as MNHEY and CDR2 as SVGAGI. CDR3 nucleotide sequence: TGTGCCAGCAGTACCTCCCGGACAGGGTGGAATGAGCAGTTCTTC. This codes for CASSTSRTGWNEQFF.

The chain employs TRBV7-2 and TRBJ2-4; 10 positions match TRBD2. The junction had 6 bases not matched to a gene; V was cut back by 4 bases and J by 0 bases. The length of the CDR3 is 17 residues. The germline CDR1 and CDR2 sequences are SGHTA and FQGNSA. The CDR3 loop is CASSSLAGGLAKNIQYF. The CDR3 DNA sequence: TGTGCCAGCAGCTCGTTAGCGGGGGGATTAGCCAAAAACATTCAGTACTTC.

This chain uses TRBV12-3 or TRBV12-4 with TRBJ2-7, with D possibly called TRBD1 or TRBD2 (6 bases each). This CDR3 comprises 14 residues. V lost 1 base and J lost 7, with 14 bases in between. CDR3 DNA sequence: TGTGCCAGCAGTTTAGGGAGGGGGGCCTGGGAGCAGTACTTC. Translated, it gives CASSLGRGAWEQYF.

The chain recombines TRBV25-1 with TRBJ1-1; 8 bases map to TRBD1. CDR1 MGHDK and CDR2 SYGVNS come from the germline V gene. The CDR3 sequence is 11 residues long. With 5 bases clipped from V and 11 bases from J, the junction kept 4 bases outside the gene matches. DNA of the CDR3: TGTGCCAGCAGTCAGGGGGCGCGGGCTTTCTTT. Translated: CASSQGARAFF.

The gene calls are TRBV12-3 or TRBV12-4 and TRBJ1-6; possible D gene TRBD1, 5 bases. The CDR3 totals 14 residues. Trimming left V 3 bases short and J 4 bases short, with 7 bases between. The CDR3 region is CASSLTVYNSPLHF. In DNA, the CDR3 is TGTGCCAGCAGTTTGACAGTGTATAATTCACCCCTCCACTTT.